This T cell receptor beta chain stems from a study of blood T cell repertoires in COVID-19. About the research overall: Nucleic acid was either cDNA or gDNA, and it came from T cells, B-cell-depleted T cells, or PBMCs.

This CDR3 contains 16 residues. Germline V gene sequence: CDR1 SGHAT, CDR2 FQNNGV. With 1 base clipped from V and 9 bases from J, the junction kept 9 bases outside the gene matches. Per the authors' pipeline: The authors estimated nucleated cell counts from reference gene primer amplification. Only in-frame clones appear in the TCRdb table, and some are missing; sequencing was by immunoSEQ multiplex PCR. Clone size and V and J calls were adopted from that table, with D and trimming inferred from the DNA. The table records 53,000 or so clones, about three quarters of them present only once. This clonotype originated in a human donor with active or convalescent COVID-19. The donor label of this sample is uncertain. The sequencing sample was made of peripheral blood. This rearrangement joins TRBV11-2 to TRBJ2-4, with 10 bases aligning to TRBD2. As DNA, the CDR3 is TGTGCCAGCAGCTTAGCTATGACTAGCGGGCCTTCCATTCAGTACTTC. Protein product: CASSLAMTSGPSIQYF.